What follows are 8 T cell receptor beta chains derived from one specimen sequenced in a study of blood T cell repertoires in COVID-19. Here immunoSEQ multiplex PCR was the method, and the copy in TCRdb shows in-frame clones only, minus some. The sample has fewer than 300,000 clones, approximately 88% seen once. Sequencing was carried out using PBMCs or T cells enriched from blood (not recorded which). Every receptor here comes from a woman aged 40 to 50 with acute COVID-19.

This clone was counted a few times. This sequence joins TRBV28 and TRBJ2-7; 8 bases align to TRBD2. Unmatched junction bases numbered 6, after V lost 4 bases and J lost 7 bases. The germline gives CDR1 MDHEN, CDR2 SYDVKM. This CDR3 spans 13 amino acids. Here the CDR3 DNA reads TGTGCCAGCAGTTCCTCCGGGAGGGGGGAGCAGTACGTC. It yields the protein CASSSSGRGEQYV.

This rearrangement joins TRBV7-2 to TRBJ1-2; the D gene is possibly TRBD1 (5 bases). Deletions cut 3 bases from V and 2 bases from J, with 13 bases between. CDR3 length: 15 amino acids. Per the germline V gene, CDR1 is SGHTA and CDR2 is FQGNSA. The CDR3 spells CASSFYQGSNYGYTF. CDR3 coding DNA: TGTGCCAGCAGCTTTTATCAGGGCTCGAACTATGGCTACACCTTC.

The genes are TRBV11-3 and TRBJ2-3; 7 positions match TRBD2. Germline CDR1 and CDR2: SGHNT and YENEEA. The CDR3 sequence is 18 residues long. V shed 7 bases, J shed 0 bases, and the junction held 16 bases outside the gene matches. This chain's CDR3 is CASNYITLSGLSTDTQYF. The CDR3 DNA follows: TGTGCCAGCAACTACATTACCCTTAGCGGGCTTAGCACAGATACGCAGTATTTT.

The chain recombines TRBV28 with TRBJ2-1; possible D gene TRBD1, 5 bases. V lost 2 bases, J lost 4 bases, and 9 bases lay in between. Germline CDR1 and CDR2: MDHEN and SYDVKM. This CDR3 region has 14 residues. The DNA for the CDR3 is TGTGCCAGCAGTTTACAGGGTCGGTACAATGAGCAGTTCTTC. The encoded protein is CASSLQGRYNEQFF. The variable domain in full, with the rest retrieved from reference TRBV28 and TRBJ2-1, is DVKVTQSSRYLVKRTGEKVFLECVQDMDHENMFWYRQDPGLGLRLIYFSYDVKMKEKGDIPEGYSVSREKKERFSLILESASTNQTSMYLCASSLQGRYNEQFFGPGTRLTVL.

The chain links TRBV2 to TRBJ2-7; possibly TRBD2 for D (5 bases). CDR1 and CDR2 from the germline V gene are SNHLY and FYNNEI. This CDR3 has 12 amino acids. Trimming removed 7 bases at V and 4 bases at J, with 11 bases between. The CDR3 spells CASTPEVYEQYF. In DNA, the CDR3 is TGTGCCAGCACCCCGGAGGTTTACGAGCAGTACTTC.

The chain combines TRBV29-1 with TRBJ2-2; TRBD2 aligns across 14 bases. This CDR3 has 17 residues. Per the germline V gene, CDR1 is SQVTM and CDR2 is ANQGSEA. The V gene end was trimmed by 3 bases and the J gene end by 4 bases; junction bases not matched to a gene: 7. In nucleotides, the CDR3 is TGCAGCGTTGATCTGACTAGCGGGAGGGGCGGCACCGGGGAGCTGTTTTTT. Amino acids: CSVDLTSGRGGTGELFF.

This chain links TRBV27 with TRBJ2-7; D is perhaps TRBD1 (6 bases). Germline V gene lookup returns CDR1 MNHEY and CDR2 SMNVEV (reference sequence). The V end lost 7 bases, the J end lost 0 bases, and 13 bases lay between the germline ends. The CDR3 is made up of 14 amino acids. The DNA for the CDR3 is TGTGCCAGCAAGGGGGTCGCGAGCTCCTACGAGCAGTACGTC. It specifies CASKGVASSYEQYV.

CDR3 loop: CASSPNPSGQGNYGYTF. CDR3 coding DNA: TGTGCCAGCAGCCCGAATCCCTCCGGACAGGGCAACTATGGCTACACCTTC. V is TRBV5-5 and J is TRBJ1-2, with 8 nucleotides matching TRBD1. The CDR3 is made up of 17 amino acids. V was clipped by 4 bases and J by 2 bases; unmatched bases: 13. Germline assignment: CDR1 SGHKS and CDR2 YYEKEE (reference sequence).